This T cell receptor (beta chain) was documented in a study of shared clonotypes between healthy human individuals. As regards this clone: Its antigen is unknown.

Original handling: From ImmunoSEQ came sequences covering only the junction and carrying no quality scores, so filtering differed. Generated by immunoSEQ multiplex PCR, the TCRdb table keeps only in-frame clones and is missing some. V and J calls and clone size are as listed in that table; D and trimming were resolved from the DNA. The sample comprises hundreds of thousands of clones, roughly 96% of which are singletons, and around 0.3% rests with the top ten. CD8 memory comprised CD45RO+ plus CCR7-negative CD45RA+ TemRA cells. The study's findings and limits: Naive subsets generally had larger estimated richness than memory subsets. There were few donors, and this limited the genetic and exposure-history diversity represented.

Sample: memory CD8+ T cells sorted from blood. Indicated subset: CD45RO+ cells pooled with CCR7-negative TemRA cells. This receptor was taken from a man aged 30 to 45 in good health.

The CDR3 spells CASNLAGAAEAFF. CDR3 coding DNA: TGTGCCAGTAATCTTGCAGGGGCCGCTGAAGCTTTCTTT. The chain recombines TRBV19 with TRBJ1-1; D perhaps matches TRBD1 (6 bases). The CDR3 runs 13 residues. Germline V CDR1 and CDR2: LNHDA, SQIVND (reference sequence). V was shortened by 7 bases and J by 6 bases, with 15 bases between the two germline ends.